The 18 T cell receptor beta chains below come from one sample, sequenced in a study of neurological immune-mediated disorders. TCRdb passed the 5' RACE reads through MiXCR, listing each CDR3 protein once. The sample holds some 65,000 distinct CDR3 sequences, 3.5% to 5% seen once. The sequenced sample consisted of PBMCs. The receptors here all came from a man over 45 with multiple sclerosis.

In its sample, this clonotype was seen many times. The chain has TRBV5-1 and TRBJ2-2; D perhaps matches TRBD2 (5 bases). The CDR3 loop spans 14 amino acids. The V and J ends lost 4 bases and 3 bases respectively, with 10 bases between them. Germline values: CDR1 SGHRS, CDR2 YFSETQ. The CDR3 sequence: CASSPQRDTGELFF. The DNA of the CDR3 is TGCGCCAGCAGCCCCCAGAGGGACACCGGGGAGCTGTTTTTT.

Ten or more counts support this clonotype. The chain links TRBV5-6 to TRBJ2-7; TRBD2 is a possible D gene (6 bases). The V gene lost 1 base and the J gene lost 7 bases, with 12 bases spanning the gap. CDR3 length equals 13 residues. The germline V gene has CDR1 SGHDT and CDR2 YYEEEE. This CDR3 reads CASSLILRGEQYF. The CDR3 DNA follows: TGTGCCAGCAGCTTGATACTCCGGGGGGAGCAGTACTTC. The full variable domain, its missing parts supplied by reference TRBV5-6 and TRBJ2-7, is DAGVTQSPTHLIKTRGQQVTLRCSPKSGHDTVSWYQQALGQGPQFIFQYYEEEERQRGNFPDRFSGHQFPNYSSELNVNALLLGDSALYLCASSLILRGEQYFGPGTRLTVT.

At least ten counts were recorded for this clonotype. The genes are TRBV4-3 and TRBJ2-7; D remains ambiguous. From germline, CDR1 is LGHNA and CDR2 YSLEER. The V end was cut by 1 base, the J end by 3 bases, with 10 bases between. This CDR3 is 14 amino acids long. The CDR3 DNA follows: TGCGCCAGCAGCCAAGTCGACCCGGACTACGAGCAGTACTTC. It codes for CASSQVDPDYEQYF.

This clonotype was observed many times. V gene TRBV20-1 combines with J gene TRBJ1-2, with D perhaps matching TRBD1 (5 bases). V lost 3 bases and J 4 bases, leaving 15 bases between the germline ends. Per the germline V gene, CDR1 is DFQATT and CDR2 is SNEGSKA (reference sequence). CDR3 length: 14 residues. This CDR3 is CSARVEGLAYGYTF. In nucleotides, the CDR3 is TGCAGTGCTAGGGTCGAGGGGCTGGCCTATGGCTACACCTTC.

This clonotype showed up just a few times. One end of the junction varies from germline; a read error may be responsible. This sequence joins TRBV20-1 and TRBJ1-5, with 7 bases identical to TRBD1. CDR1 DFQATT and CDR2 SNEGSKA come from the germline V gene (reference sequence). The length of the CDR3 is 12 residues. CDR3 in amino acids: CSASRGEQPQNF. In DNA, the CDR3 is TGCAGTGCTAGCAGGGGGGAACAGCCCCAGAATTTT.

This clonotype occurred many times. This sequence joins TRBV29-1 and TRBJ2-1; D possibly uses TRBD1 or TRBD2 (6 bases each). The V end lost 0 bases, the J end lost 5 bases, and 14 bases lay between the germline ends. Germline V gene lookup returns CDR1 SQVTM and CDR2 ANQGSEA. The CDR3 is 15 amino acids. The chain's CDR3 is CSVEDRRGVNNEQFF. In nucleotides, the CDR3 is TGCAGCGTTGAAGATCGAAGGGGGGTTAACAATGAGCAGTTCTTC.

The chain uses TRBV20-1 and TRBJ2-5; tentatively, D is TRBD2 (5 bases). The germline gives CDR1 DFQATT, CDR2 SNEGSKA (reference sequence). The CDR3 is 14 residues long. The germline V and J ends were trimmed by 5 bases and 5 bases, with 18 bases remaining between them. The CDR3: CSAQDEGMGETQYF. The CDR3 DNA reads as TGCAGTGCTCAGGATGAGGGAATGGGGGAGACCCAGTACTTC.

This clonotype was recorded at least ten times. The rearrangement links TRBV27 to TRBJ2-1, with 11 nucleotides matching TRBD2. V lost 1 base, J lost 4 bases, and 9 bases stayed unmatched. Germline CDR1 and CDR2: MNHEY and SMNVEV (reference sequence). CDR3 length equals 18 residues. The CDR3 region has the DNA TGTGCCAGCAGTTTATGTACTAGCGGGGGCCCCTTATACAATGAGCAGTTCTTC. It specifies CASSLCTSGGPLYNEQFF.

This clonotype appeared many times. The genes are TRBV5-1 and TRBJ2-3, with TRBD2 as a possible D gene (5 bases). CDR3 length: 14 amino acids. Trimming pared 4 bases from V and 2 bases from J, leaving 11 bases between. Germline loops: CDR1 SGHRS, CDR2 YFSETQ. The CDR3 bases are TGCGCCAGCAGCGCCTGGGGAGACACAGATACGCAGTATTTT. Translated: CASSAWGDTDTQYF.

At least ten counts were recorded for this clonotype. This chain connects TRBV7-8 to TRBJ2-5; 10 nucleotides match TRBD1. V shed 2 bases and J 5 bases; nucleotides not matched to a gene: 8. This CDR3 is built from 16 residues. Germline CDR1 and CDR2: SGHVS and FQNEAQ. The CDR3 DNA reads TGTGCCAGCAGCTTATCAACGGGACAGGGGATTGAGACCCAGTACTTC. It translates to CASSLSTGQGIETQYF.

This clonotype has at least ten counts. The chain is built from TRBV18 and TRBJ1-1; the D gene is possibly TRBD1 (6 bases). Germline CDR1 KGHSH, CDR2 LQKENI. Trimming removed 1 base from V and 1 base from J, with 10 bases in between. The CDR3 sequence is 15 residues long. The CDR3 nucleotides are TGTGCCAGCTCACCACGACAGGATCGGAACACTGAAGCTTTCTTT. Protein: CASSPRQDRNTEAFF. Full variable domain (missing parts from reference TRBV18 and TRBJ1-1): NAGVMQNPRHLVRRRGQEARLRCSPMKGHSHVYWYRQLPEEGLKFMVYLQKENIIDESGMPKERFSAEFPKEGPSILRIQQVVRGDSAAYFCASSPRQDRNTEAFFGQGTRLTVV.

This clonotype was seen repeatedly, ten times or more. CDR3 bases: TGCGCCAGCAGCTTGGGTCCGGGGAAAGAGACCCAGTACTTC. Its translation: CASSLGPGKETQYF. This sequence joins TRBV5-1 and TRBJ2-5; a weak D match, TRBD2 (5 bases). The V end lost 0 bases, the J end lost 3 bases, and 9 bases lay between the germline ends. CDR1 SGHRS and CDR2 YFSETQ come from the germline V gene. This CDR3 region has 14 residues.

This clonotype was detected many times. The chain uses TRBV7-6 and TRBJ1-2; tentatively, D is TRBD1 (5 bases). Germline CDR1 is SGHVS and CDR2 is FNYEAQ. The CDR3 is made up of 12 amino acids. V lost 8 bases and J lost 7, with 14 bases in between. In DNA form, the CDR3 reads TGTGCCAGCCTCGGGGGGGTGGGTGGCTACACCTTC. Amino acids: CASLGGVGGYTF.

This clonotype appeared many times. This chain links TRBV4-3 with TRBJ2-1; D remains ambiguous. V was clipped by 2 bases and J by 7 bases, with 9 bases between them. From germline, CDR1 is LGHNA and CDR2 YSLEER. The CDR3 contains 13 residues. CDR3 DNA sequence: TGCGCCAGCAGCCAAACGCTGGGGAATGAGCAGTTCTTC. Translation: CASSQTLGNEQFF.

This clonotype was observed at least ten times. The rearrangement joins TRBV25-1 to TRBJ2-3; D not certain. The germline V and J ends were trimmed by 3 bases and 4 bases, with 8 bases remaining between them. This CDR3 region has 13 residues. Germline CDR1 is MGHDK and CDR2 is SYGVNS. The DNA of the CDR3 is TGTGCCAGCAGTGACGACGGTCCAGATACGCAGTATTTT. This encodes CASSDDGPDTQYF.

This clonotype was observed at least ten times. The chain links TRBV27 to TRBJ2-1, with D unclear. CDR1 and CDR2 (germline): MNHEY, SMNVEV (reference sequence). The germline V and J ends were trimmed by 2 bases and 0 bases, with 8 bases remaining between them. This CDR3 region has 15 residues. In nucleotides, the CDR3 is TGTGCCAGCAGTTTAGCACGGAGCTCCTACAATGAGCAGTTCTTC. It codes for CASSLARSSYNEQFF.

Many counts were recorded for this clonotype. The V and J genes are TRBV10-3 and TRBJ2-7; D unresolved. V was trimmed by 6 bases and J by 6 bases, leaving 12 bases between them. Germline assignment: CDR1 ENHRY and CDR2 SYGVKD. This CDR3 is 12 amino acids long. The CDR3 sequence is CAISPDTREQYF. DNA of the CDR3: TGTGCCATCAGCCCTGACACCCGCGAGCAGTACTTC.

The table lists this clonotype with many counts. The chain carries TRBV5-1 and TRBJ2-1; a possible D gene is TRBD2 (6 bases). Germline V lookup: CDR1 SGHRS, CDR2 YFSETQ. Trimming removed 4 bases at V and 0 bases at J, with 11 bases between. This CDR3 is built from 15 residues. CDR3 coding DNA: TGCGCCAGCAGCCGAGGGACTGACTCCTACAATGAGCAGTTCTTC. Translated, it gives CASSRGTDSYNEQFF.